The 32 T cell receptor beta chains below all came from one sample that was sequenced in a study of technical replicates of blood from several donors. Sequenced by immunoSEQ multiplex PCR; TCRdb stores in-frame clones only, minus some. Of about 57,000 clones listed, around 93% are singletons. Material for sequencing was PBMCs. All receptors come from a human donor in good health. Some clones in this sample may be carry-over from other donors' samples.

The rearrangement uses TRBV5-1 and TRBJ2-3; 7 nucleotides match TRBD2. Germline CDR1 and CDR2: SGHRS and YFSETQ. This CDR3 has 15 amino acids. Germline trimming cut 1 base from V and 5 bases from J; bases unmatched to any gene: 7. The CDR3 here is CASSLTGASGDTQYF. DNA of the CDR3: TGCGCCAGCAGCTTGACGGGCGCTAGCGGAGATACGCAGTATTTT.

CDR3 nucleotides: TGTGCCAGCAGCTTGGCGGGGGTCCTTGGGAATGAGCAGTTCTTC. Translating gives CASSLAGVLGNEQFF. V usage is TRBV5-4 and J usage is TRBJ2-1, with TRBD2 as a possible D gene (6 bases). Germline V gene data show CDR1 as SGHNT and CDR2 as YYREEE (reference sequence). The CDR3 covers 15 residues. Trimming stripped 0 bases from V and 7 bases from J, with 14 bases between. The complete variable domain, with remaining parts taken from reference TRBV5-4 and TRBJ2-1, reads ETGVTQSPTHLIKTRGQQVTLRCSSQSGHNTVSWYQQALGQGPQFIFQYYREEENGRGNFPPRFSGLQFPNYSSELNVNALELDDSALYLCASSLAGVLGNEQFFGPGTRLTVL.

The chain employs TRBV30 and TRBJ1-5, with D unclear. This CDR3 contains 14 residues. Germline-derived CDR1 and CDR2 are GTSNPN and SVGIG (reference sequence). V was trimmed by 0 bases and J by 4 bases, leaving 10 bases between them. The DNA of the CDR3 is TGTGCCTGGAGTGTACTTCCCCCGAATCAGCCCCAGCATTTT. Translating gives CAWSVLPPNQPQHF.

The chain recombines TRBV10-3 with TRBJ2-2; 9 bases match TRBD2. V was pared by 6 bases and J by 6 bases, with 2 bases of the junction left unmatched. This CDR3 is 13 amino acids long. Germline V gives CDR1 ENHRY, CDR2 SYGVKD. This CDR3 reads CAISGTSPGELFF. For the CDR3, the DNA is TGTGCCATCAGCGGGACTAGCCCCGGGGAGCTGTTTTTT.

The chain combines TRBV29-1 with TRBJ1-4, with TRBD1 as a possible D gene (6 bases). The V end was cut by 1 base, the J end by 8 bases, with 17 bases between. Germline lookup yields CDR1 SQVTM and CDR2 ANQGSEA. The CDR3 is 15 amino acids. In nucleotides, the CDR3 is TGCAGCGTTGAAGTCCTCGAGACAGGTGACGAAAAACTGTTTTTT. Its protein is CSVEVLETGDEKLFF. Full variable domain (outside the CDR3, taken from reference TRBV29-1 and TRBJ1-4): SAVISQKPSRDICQRGTSLTIQCQVDSQVTMMFWYRQQPGQSLTLIATANQGSEATYESGFVIDKFPISRPNLTFSTLTVSNMSPEDSSIYLCSVEVLETGDEKLFFGSGTQLSVL.

The chain joins TRBV11-2 to TRBJ2-1; D is undetermined. This CDR3 region has 12 residues. The V end was cut by 5 bases, the J end by 8 bases, with 10 bases between. Germline CDR1 reads SGHAT; CDR2 reads FQNNGV. The CDR3 region is CASSPWAHEQFF. The DNA for the CDR3 is TGTGCCAGCAGCCCCTGGGCCCATGAGCAGTTCTTC.

J is TRBJ1-3 and V is TRBV29-1; TRBD1 aligns across 7 bases. Germline values: CDR1 SQVTM, CDR2 ANQGSEA. V gave up 7 bases and J gave up 4 bases; unmatched junction bases: 4. The CDR3 length is 12 residues. CDR3: CSGQGAGNTIYF. The CDR3 DNA reads as TGCAGCGGACAGGGCGCAGGAAACACCATATATTTT.

The J gene is TRBJ1-3, the V gene TRBV7-9, with TRBD1 matching 10 bases. J lost 4 bases, V lost 5 bases, and 8 bases had no gene match. Germline V gene lookup returns CDR1 SEHNR and CDR2 FQNEAQ (reference sequence). This CDR3 has 16 amino acids. The CDR3 nucleotides are TGTGCCAGCAGCCCGCGGGGACAGGGGTTCGGAAACACCATATATTTT. Translated, it gives CASSPRGQGFGNTIYF.

The rearrangement joins TRBV7-9 to TRBJ1-1; 7 bases line up with TRBD1. The CDR3 spans 15 residues. With 6 bases clipped from V and 6 bases from J, the junction kept 13 bases outside the gene matches. The germline V gene has CDR1 SEHNR and CDR2 FQNEAQ (reference sequence). CDR3 loop: CASSFVAGGGAEAFF. The CDR3 bases are TGTGCCAGCAGTTTCGTCGCAGGGGGAGGCGCTGAAGCTTTCTTT.

The chain recombines TRBV2 with TRBJ2-1; TRBD2 agrees at 7 bases. Per germline, CDR1 SNHLY and CDR2 FYNNEI. After removal of 7 bases from V and 6 bases from J, the junction contained 12 bases not matched to a gene. CDR3 length: 15 amino acids. Here the CDR3 reads CASKGFAGVGNEQFF. The DNA for the CDR3 is TGTGCCAGCAAGGGGTTCGCGGGAGTGGGCAATGAGCAGTTCTTC.

The V gene is TRBV10-3, the J gene TRBJ2-5, with TRBD1 matching 9 bases. The CDR3 extends over 13 amino acids. Per germline, CDR1 ENHRY and CDR2 SYGVKD. Trimming at V came to 6 bases and at J to 2 bases, leaving 1 base not matched to a gene. The CDR3: CAIRTGGQETQYF. The CDR3 bases are TGTGCCATCAGGACAGGGGGTCAAGAGACCCAGTACTTC.

This clone showed up just once. The genes are TRBV25-1 and TRBJ1-3, with D maybe TRBD1 (5 bases). V was trimmed by 4 bases and J by 0 bases, leaving 10 bases between them. The CDR3 loop spans 15 amino acids. From germline, CDR1 is MGHDK and CDR2 SYGVNS. CDR3 sequence reads: CASSVGGASGNTIYF. Written as DNA, the CDR3 is TGTGCCAGCAGTGTGGGGGGAGCCTCTGGAAACACCATATATTTT.

This chain links TRBV7-8 with TRBJ2-6, with D unresolved. The V gene's germline CDR1 is SGHVS and CDR2 FQNEAQ. This CDR3 spans 15 amino acids. Trimming shortened V by 5 bases and J by 3 bases, and 11 bases separated the two germline ends. CDR3 DNA: TGTGCCAGCAGCGTACGGGTTTTTGGGGCCAACGTCCTGACTTTC. Translating it yields CASSVRVFGANVLTF.

The genes are TRBV5-1 and TRBJ2-3, with TRBD1 as a possible D gene (6 bases). CDR3 size: 15 residues. Trimming shortened V by 0 bases and J by 7 bases, and 15 bases separated the two germline ends. Per germline, CDR1 SGHRS and CDR2 YFSETQ. The CDR3 region is CASSLVPGVGNTQYF. The CDR3 DNA reads TGCGCCAGCAGCTTGGTACCAGGGGTTGGAAATACGCAGTATTTT.

V gene TRBV4-3 combines with J gene TRBJ2-2, with TRBD2 identical over 8 bases. The germline V gene has CDR1 LGHNA and CDR2 YSLEER. The CDR3 totals 13 residues. The trim removed 9 bases at V and 6 bases at J, leaving 6 bases unmatched. The CDR3: CASHNGGAGELFF. The DNA of the CDR3 is TGCGCCAGTCATAACGGGGGGGCCGGGGAGCTGTTTTTT.

This clone appeared once. The CDR3 coding sequence is TGTGCCAGCAGCTTAGTTGGGGGGAGTACCTACGAGCAGTACTTC. Residues: CASSLVGGSTYEQYF. The rearrangement links TRBV7-9 to TRBJ2-7; TRBD2 might be the D (6 bases). The CDR3 is 15 residues long. Germline loops: CDR1 SEHNR, CDR2 FQNEAQ (reference sequence). Between the trimmed V and J ends, which lost 1 base and 2 bases, there was a span of 12 bases.

The rearrangement joins TRBV27 to TRBJ1-5, with TRBD1 as a possible D gene (6 bases). The length of the CDR3 is 14 residues. The V and J ends lost 3 bases and 5 bases respectively, with 11 bases between them. From germline, CDR1 is MNHEY and CDR2 SMNVEV (reference sequence). The CDR3 DNA reads as TGTGCCAGCAGTTTTTTGGGGGCAGATCAGCCCCAGCATTTT. It is translated as CASSFLGADQPQHF.

The V gene is TRBV7-8, the J gene TRBJ2-7; 12 bases agree with TRBD2. Trimming cost V 5 bases and J 6 bases; bases outside gene matches: 20. The CDR3 contains 19 residues. Germline CDR1 and CDR2: SGHVS and FQNEAQ. The CDR3, as DNA: TGTGCCAGCAGCCCCGCGAGCTCCACTAGCGGGAGGACGTCTGGCGAGCAGTACTTC. Its protein is CASSPASSTSGRTSGEQYF.

The chain links TRBV5-4 to TRBJ2-3, with D uncertain. The CDR3 contains 16 residues. V lost 1 base and J lost 2, with 14 bases in between. Looked up from germline, CDR1 is SGHNT and CDR2 is YYREEE (reference sequence). CDR3 in amino acids: CASSLKIGLLTDTQYF. Here the CDR3 DNA reads TGTGCCAGCAGCTTGAAAATTGGCCTCCTCACAGATACGCAGTATTTT.

This clone occurred a few times. This chain links TRBV27 with TRBJ1-1; D is ambiguous. Looked up from germline, CDR1 is MNHEY and CDR2 is SMNVEV (reference sequence). Trimming removed 3 bases at V and 8 bases at J, with 10 bases between. The CDR3 runs 12 residues. CDR3 loop: CASSLAGGEAFF. The CDR3, as DNA: TGTGCCAGCAGTTTGGCCGGCGGGGAAGCTTTCTTT.

This rearrangement joins TRBV5-8 to TRBJ2-7; 12 bases are a match to TRBD2. The CDR3 extends over 14 amino acids. Germline V gene data show CDR1 as SGHTS and CDR2 as YDEGEE. Trimming cost V 4 bases and J 3 bases; bases outside gene matches: 2. The CDR3 coding sequence is TGTGCCAGCAGCCTGACTAGCGGGAGCTACGAGCAGTACTTC. The encoded protein is CASSLTSGSYEQYF.

The chain uses TRBV7-3 and TRBJ1-1; D is undetermined. Trimming pared 1 base from V and 5 bases from J, leaving 8 bases between. The germline V gene has CDR1 SGHTA and CDR2 FQGTGA. The CDR3 extends over 13 amino acids. For the CDR3, the DNA is TGTGCCAGCAGCTTAATGACACGAACTGAAGCTTTCTTT. Translated, it gives CASSLMTRTEAFF.

The V call is TRBV25-1, the J call TRBJ2-5; TRBD2 matches at 11 bases. V lost 3 bases and J lost 5; bases outside the gene matches: 5. CDR3 length equals 15 residues. Germline CDR1 is MGHDK and CDR2 is SYGVNS. For the CDR3, the DNA is TGTGCCAGCAGTGATAGCGGGGGGGCGTGGGAGACCCAGTACTTC. Its translation: CASSDSGGAWETQYF.

J is TRBJ2-1 and V is TRBV7-8; no clear D. The CDR3 runs to 13 residues. Germline-derived CDR1 and CDR2 are SGHVS and FQNEAQ. The V end was cut by 0 bases, the J end by 12 bases, with 12 bases between. CDR3 region: CASSLARNAWQFF. The CDR3 coding sequence is TGTGCCAGCAGCTTAGCGCGGAATGCTTGGCAGTTCTTC.

The genes are TRBV7-9 and TRBJ2-7, with 7 bases matching TRBD2. The CDR3 totals 19 residues. Germline CDR1 reads SEHNR; CDR2 reads FQNEAQ (reference sequence). The J segment lost 0 bases and the V segment lost 5 bases, leaving 19 bases of the junction unmatched. Here the CDR3 DNA reads TGTGCCAGCAGCCTACACACCCGGGCTAGCGGCCGGCTCTCCTACGAGCAGTACTTC. Protein product: CASSLHTRASGRLSYEQYF.

J is TRBJ1-4 and V is TRBV27; TRBD1 is a possible D gene (5 bases). The CDR3 totals 12 residues. CDR1 MNHEY and CDR2 SMNVEV come from the germline V gene (reference sequence). V was clipped by 6 bases and J by 4 bases, with 6 bases between them. This chain's CDR3 is CASRDNNEKLFF. Here the CDR3 DNA reads TGTGCCAGCAGGGACAATAATGAAAAACTGTTTTTT.

The chain has TRBV7-3 and TRBJ2-5, with no clear D. V was trimmed by 6 bases and J by 5 bases, leaving 4 bases between them. The CDR3 is 10 amino acids. Per the germline V gene, CDR1 is SGHTA and CDR2 is FQGTGA. As DNA, the CDR3 is TGTGCCAGCAGACATGAGACCCAGTACTTC. It codes for CASRHETQYF.

The chain uses TRBV27 and TRBJ1-5; D not resolved. V was pared by 3 bases and J by 1 base, with 7 bases between. Germline V gene sequence: CDR1 MNHEY, CDR2 SMNVEV (reference sequence). The CDR3 runs to 14 residues. CDR3 sequence: CASSLSGSNQPQHF. DNA of the CDR3: TGTGCCAGCAGTTTGAGCGGGAGCAATCAGCCCCAGCATTTT.

This clone was counted a single time. The genes are TRBV5-5 and TRBJ2-2, with D maybe TRBD2 (5 bases). V was shortened by 4 bases and J by 4 bases, with 8 bases between the two germline ends. This CDR3 comprises 13 residues. Germline V CDR1 and CDR2: SGHKS, YYEKEE (reference sequence). CDR3 bases: TGTGCCAGCAGCCGAGGGAGCACCGGGGAGCTGTTTTTT. Translation: CASSRGSTGELFF.

The rearrangement uses TRBV12-5 and TRBJ2-7, with a possible D match to TRBD1 (5 bases). V was pared by 0 bases and J by 12 bases, with 12 bases between. Looked up from germline, CDR1 is LGHNT and CDR2 is FRNRAP. The CDR3 is 12 residues long. The chain's CDR3 is CASGLVQAAVYF. For the CDR3, the DNA is TGTGCTAGTGGTTTGGTACAGGCGGCAGTGTACTTC.

The chain joins TRBV7-8 to TRBJ1-5; 8 nucleotides line up with TRBD1. Trimming at V came to 1 base and at J to 6 bases, leaving 11 bases not matched to a gene. The germline V gene has CDR1 SGHVS and CDR2 FQNEAQ. The CDR3 has 17 residues. DNA for the CDR3: TGTGCCAGCAGCTTAGTGGGGGGCGGACAGGGCGGTCAGCCCCAGCATTTT. As protein: CASSLVGGGQGGQPQHF.

J is TRBJ2-3 and V is TRBV5-1; D is perhaps TRBD1 (6 bases). Germline V gives CDR1 SGHRS, CDR2 YFSETQ. Between the trimmed V and J ends, which lost 0 bases and 5 bases, there was a span of 10 bases. CDR3 length equals 14 residues. Here the CDR3 DNA reads TGCGCCAGCAGCTTGGGTGGGACACAAGATACGCAGTATTTT. Translation: CASSLGGTQDTQYF.